This T cell receptor (beta chain) stems from a study of cytomegalovirus exposure and HLA in healthy donors. Germline CDR1 is PRHDT and CDR2 is FYEKMQ (reference sequence). The CDR3 loop spans 15 amino acids. V gave up 1 base and J gave up 8 bases, with 15 bases separating them. TCRdb keeps only in-frame clones here, not all; method: immunoSEQ multiplex PCR. The table has some 190,000 clones, more than 75% seen once; the top ten hold 6% to 8%. The receptor comes from a man younger than 40 in good health and CMV-seropositive. The chain carries TRBV13 and TRBJ2-1; no reliable D call. The specimen was PBMCs. The CDR3 sequence is CASSLEGQGYHEQFF. CDR3 bases: TGTGCCAGCAGCTTAGAGGGCCAAGGGTACCATGAGCAGTTCTTC.